One and the same sample provided the 31 T cell receptor beta chains below, sequenced in a study of blood T cell repertoires in COVID-19. The data were produced by immunoSEQ multiplex PCR, yet TCRdb's version contains in-frame clones alone and is incomplete. Found here are tens of thousands of clones, 70% to 90% of them singletons; the top ten hold 4.7%. The sample consisted of peripheral blood. Receptors originate from a man aged 60 to 75 with COVID-19, enrolled during active disease.

This clone has a handful of counts. The CDR3 DNA follows: TGTGCCAGCAAAAGCGGGGGTTACAATGAGCAGTTCTTC. Protein sequence: CASKSGGYNEQFF. This chain links TRBV7-9 with TRBJ2-1, with 8 bases that match TRBD2. CDR1 and CDR2 (germline): SEHNR, FQNEAQ (reference sequence). The CDR3 is made up of 13 amino acids. V trimming: 7 bases; J trimming: 4 bases; junction bases outside the gene matches: 3.

This chain uses TRBV5-1 with TRBJ1-2; 8 nucleotides agree with TRBD1. Germline CDR1 is SGHRS and CDR2 is YFSETQ. The CDR3 has 14 amino acids. J gave up 4 bases and V 3 bases, and 5 bases lay outside the gene matches. CDR3 bases: TGCGCCAGCAGCTCGCTGACAGGGGCCTATGGCTACACCTTC. Amino acid sequence: CASSSLTGAYGYTF.

The rearrangement joins TRBV11-2 to TRBJ2-7, with a possible D match to TRBD1 (5 bases). Germline V gene sequence: CDR1 SGHAT, CDR2 FQNNGV. The CDR3 sequence is 15 residues long. Trimming stripped 6 bases from V and 0 bases from J, with 15 bases between. This chain's CDR3 is CASRGARQSSYEQYF. The CDR3 nucleotides read TGTGCCAGCAGAGGGGCGCGGCAGAGCTCCTACGAGCAGTACTTC.

For this clone: A read error may produce the germline difference seen at one junction end. The chain joins TRBV27 to TRBJ2-5; 10 bases match TRBD2. The CDR3 extends over 15 amino acids. CDR1 and CDR2 (germline): MNHEY, SMNVEV (reference sequence). CDR3: CASSLRASGSPVLHF. Here the CDR3 DNA reads TGTGCCAGCAGTTTGAGGGCTAGCGGGAGCCCCGTTCTCCACTTC.

V usage is TRBV6-1 and J usage is TRBJ1-4; D remains ambiguous. Deletions cut 1 base from V and 3 bases from J, with 6 bases between. The germline V gene has CDR1 MNHNS and CDR2 SASEGT. The CDR3 runs to 14 residues. CDR3 in DNA: TGTGCCAGCAGTGAAGGGCTTTCTAATGAAAAACTGTTTTTT. Encoded protein: CASSEGLSNEKLFF.

The rearrangement joins TRBV5-1 to TRBJ2-1, with D unclear. This CDR3 has 14 amino acids. Trimming stripped 0 bases from V and 7 bases from J, with 11 bases between. Looked up from germline, CDR1 is SGHRS and CDR2 is YFSETQ. The CDR3 protein is CASSLAAQANEQFF. In nucleotides, the CDR3 is TGCGCCAGCAGCTTGGCGGCCCAGGCAAATGAGCAGTTCTTC.

The rearrangement joins TRBV2 to TRBJ1-2; TRBD1 is a possible D gene (5 bases). The CDR3 sequence is 12 residues long. Germline CDR1 SNHLY, CDR2 FYNNEI. The V and J ends lost 6 bases and 7 bases respectively, with 12 bases between them. CDR3 residues: CASRGLSRGYTF. Written as DNA, the CDR3 is TGTGCCAGCAGGGGACTCAGTCGTGGCTACACCTTC.

The chain uses TRBV3-1 (or the pseudogene TRBV3-2) and TRBJ1-6; D gene ambiguous. This CDR3 contains 15 residues. Trimming stripped 8 bases from V and 0 bases from J, with 11 bases between. Per germline, CDR1 LGHDT and CDR2 YNNKEL (reference sequence). DNA of the CDR3: TGTGCCAGCCAACACGAAAGCTCCTATAATTCACCCCTCCACTTT. Translating it yields CASQHESSYNSPLHF.

The V gene is TRBV15, the J gene TRBJ2-1; possibly TRBD1 for D (6 bases). The V end was cut by 6 bases, the J end by 5 bases, with 23 bases between. The CDR3 is made up of 17 amino acids. CDR1 is LNHNV, CDR2 YYDKDF, per germline (reference sequence). DNA of the CDR3: TGTGCCACCAGTCCCCGTCAGGGGCCTAACCGTCACAATGAGCAGTTCTTC. Amino acid sequence: CATSPRQGPNRHNEQFF. Together with reference TRBV15 and TRBJ2-1, the CDR3 gives the full variable domain: DAMVIQNPRYQVTQFGKPVTLSCSQTLNHNVMYWYQQKSSQAPKLLFHYYDKDFNNEADTPDNFQSRRPNTSFCFLDIRSPGLGDTAMYLCATSPRQGPNRHNEQFFGPGTRLTVL.

This chain connects TRBV10-3 to TRBJ2-7; 8 bases line up with TRBD2. Per the germline V gene, CDR1 is ENHRY and CDR2 is SYGVKD. The junction had 12 bases not matched to a gene; V was cut back by 10 bases and J by 4 bases. The CDR3 is made up of 14 amino acids. CDR3 in amino acids: CATESGSVKYEQYF. Here the CDR3 DNA reads TGTGCCACCGAGAGCGGGAGTGTCAAGTACGAGCAGTACTTC.

V usage is TRBV11-2 and J usage is TRBJ2-7; D is perhaps TRBD1 (5 bases). The V gene lost 2 bases and the J gene lost 1 base, with 12 bases spanning the gap. The CDR3 spans 15 residues. Germline V gene sequence: CDR1 SGHAT, CDR2 FQNNGV. For the CDR3, the DNA is TGTGCCAGCAGCTTATCAGACAGTGCGTCCTACGAGCAGTACTTC. It yields the protein CASSLSDSASYEQYF.

This chain's CDR3 is CASSIPEGGRVGGYTF. Written as DNA, the CDR3 is TGTGCCAGCAGCATCCCTGAAGGAGGCAGAGTCGGTGGCTACACCTTC. V usage is TRBV9 and J usage is TRBJ1-2; D is undetermined. From germline, CDR1 is SGDLS and CDR2 YYNGEE. CDR3 length equals 16 residues. Trimming removed 4 bases at V and 7 bases at J, with 23 bases between.

The chain carries TRBV10-2 and TRBJ2-7; TRBD1 agrees at 7 bases. Per germline, CDR1 WSHSY and CDR2 SAAADI. The junction had 8 bases not matched to a gene; V was cut back by 7 bases and J by 5 bases. The CDR3 length is 13 residues. This CDR3 is CASIEGAGDEQYF. For the CDR3, the DNA is TGCGCCAGCATAGAGGGGGCTGGGGACGAGCAGTACTTC.

The chain combines TRBV5-5 with TRBJ2-7; 8 positions agree with TRBD2. V shed 4 bases, J shed 2 bases, and the junction held 14 bases outside the gene matches. The CDR3 is 17 residues long. Per germline, CDR1 SGHKS and CDR2 YYEKEE (reference sequence). The CDR3 here is CASSVPLSGAGAYEQYF. The CDR3 region has the DNA TGTGCCAGCAGCGTGCCCCTGTCCGGAGCGGGAGCCTACGAGCAGTACTTC.

The genes are TRBV11-1 and TRBJ2-1; D remains unclear. There are 16 residues in the CDR3. Germline assignment: CDR1 SGHAT and CDR2 FQDESV (reference sequence). V gave up 2 bases and J gave up 4 bases, with 15 bases separating them. The CDR3 DNA reads as TGTGCCAGCAGCTTAATGGGCCTTACCTCGTACAATGAGCAGTTCTTC. Residues: CASSLMGLTSYNEQFF.

The chain recombines TRBV24-1 with TRBJ2-1; 10 bases are a match to TRBD2. CDR3 length: 16 amino acids. CDR1 and CDR2 from the germline V gene are KGHDR and SFDVKD. With 3 bases clipped from V and 2 bases from J, the junction kept 3 bases outside the gene matches. DNA of the CDR3: TGTGCCACCAGTGATGCGCTAGCGGGAGCCTACAATGAGCAGTTCTTC. This gives the protein CATSDALAGAYNEQFF.

V and J are TRBV29-1 and TRBJ2-7; 7 nucleotides match TRBD2. This CDR3 comprises 16 residues. Germline CDR1 SQVTM, CDR2 ANQGSEA. V shed 6 bases and J 3 bases; nucleotides not matched to a gene: 17. The CDR3 is CSVGGSGTSRGYEQYF. As DNA, the CDR3 is TGCAGCGTCGGGGGGAGCGGGACCTCCCGGGGCTACGAGCAGTACTTC.

The rearrangement joins TRBV3-1 (or the pseudogene TRBV3-2) to TRBJ1-2; a weak D match, TRBD1 (6 bases). The CDR3 is made up of 13 amino acids. V was clipped by 4 bases and J by 6 bases, with 12 bases between them. Germline CDR1 and CDR2: LGHDT and YNNKEL (reference sequence). CDR3 in DNA: TGTGCCAGCAGCCCCCTTAAGGGGGATGGCTACACCTTC. This encodes CASSPLKGDGYTF.

This clone was seen only a few times. The J gene is TRBJ1-2, the V gene TRBV7-2, with 7 bases matching TRBD1. The CDR3 has 16 amino acids. CDR1 is SGHTA, CDR2 FQGNSA, per germline. V gave up 5 bases and J gave up 2 bases; unmatched junction bases: 11. This CDR3 is CASSPPTGSGNYGYTF. CDR3 coding DNA: TGTGCCAGCAGCCCCCCGACAGGGTCTGGAAACTATGGCTACACCTTC. Supplemented by reference TRBV7-2 and TRBJ1-2, the full variable domain reads GAGVSQSPSNKVTEKGKDVELRCDPISGHTALYWYRQSLGQGLEFLIYFQGNSAPDKSGLPSDRFSAERTGGSVSTLTIQRTQQEDSAVYLCASSPPTGSGNYGYTFGSGTRLTVV.

The chain uses TRBV3-1 (or the pseudogene TRBV3-2) and TRBJ2-5; D might be TRBD2 (5 bases). Germline V gene lookup returns CDR1 LGHDT and CDR2 YNNKEL (reference sequence). V dropped 5 bases and J dropped 0 bases, with 13 bases sitting between them. The CDR3 extends over 15 amino acids. The CDR3 DNA sequence: TGTGCCAGCAGCTTGAGGGCCCAGGACCAAGAGACCCAGTACTTC. It codes for CASSLRAQDQETQYF.

The chain couples TRBV2 to TRBJ1-3, with no clear D. This CDR3 comprises 11 residues. Per the germline V gene, CDR1 is SNHLY and CDR2 is FYNNEI. Trimming stripped 7 bases from V and 9 bases from J, with 10 bases between. The CDR3 nucleotides read TGTGCCAGCACCCCTGGAGGCACCATATATTTT. Translation: CASTPGGTIYF.

This sequence joins TRBV19 and TRBJ1-1; D might be TRBD1 (6 bases). The length of the CDR3 is 15 residues. V was cut by 3 bases and J by 0 bases, with 11 bases left in between. The V gene's germline CDR1 is LNHDA and CDR2 SQIVND (reference sequence). Here the CDR3 DNA reads TGTGCCAGTAGTATGTTGGACAGATTGAACACTGAAGCTTTCTTT. It codes for CASSMLDRLNTEAFF.

V gene TRBV7-9 combines with J gene TRBJ1-5; TRBD1 might be the D (6 bases). Trimming removed 7 bases at V and 7 bases at J, with 11 bases between. Germline V gene sequence: CDR1 SEHNR, CDR2 FQNEAQ (reference sequence). This CDR3 has 12 residues. CDR3 nucleotides: TGTGCCAGCACCCAAGGACAGCAGCCCCAGCATTTT. Its protein product is CASTQGQQPQHF.

The chain is built from TRBV2 and TRBJ2-2; 7 bases are shared with TRBD2. Germline V lookup: CDR1 SNHLY, CDR2 FYNNEI. J lost 7 bases, V lost 6 bases, and 14 bases had no gene match. The length of the CDR3 is 16 residues. As DNA, the CDR3 is TGTGCCAGCAGGCCTAGCGGAGGCGGAGCGGGCGGGGAGCTGTTTTTT. Its protein product is CASRPSGGGAGGELFF.

This sequence joins TRBV7-9 and TRBJ2-7, with a weak D call TRBD1 (5 bases). The germline V gene has CDR1 SEHNR and CDR2 FQNEAQ (reference sequence). Trimming shortened V by 1 base and J by 4 bases, and 11 bases separated the two germline ends. This CDR3 contains 14 residues. CDR3 DNA sequence: TGTGCCAGCAGCTTAGGCTTAGGACAATACGAGCAGTACTTC. This gives the protein CASSLGLGQYEQYF.

The genes are TRBV11-3 and TRBJ2-5; 10 nucleotides line up with TRBD1. The germline CDR1 and CDR2 sequences are SGHNT and YENEEA. The CDR3 sequence is 15 residues long. V lost 6 bases and J lost 4; bases outside the gene matches: 8. The CDR3 sequence is CASRDRDRGIETQYF. In nucleotides, the CDR3 is TGTGCCAGCAGGGACCGGGACAGGGGAATAGAGACCCAGTACTTC.

V gene TRBV2 combines with J gene TRBJ1-6, with 10 bases aligning to TRBD1. With V trimmed by 1 base and J by 0 bases, 9 bases remained unmatched. The V gene's germline CDR1 is SNHLY and CDR2 FYNNEI. The CDR3 has 20 residues. DNA for the CDR3: TGTGCCAGCAGTGAAGACCATTGGACAGGGGGAAGCTCCTATAATTCACCCCTCCACTTT. Protein sequence: CASSEDHWTGGSSYNSPLHF. Full variable domain (rest looked up from reference TRBV2 and TRBJ1-6): EPEVTQTPSHQVTQMGQEVILRCVPISNHLYFYWYRQILGQKVEFLVSFYNNEISEKSEIFDDQFSVERPDGSNFTLKIRSTKLEDSAMYFCASSEDHWTGGSSYNSPLHFGNGTRLTVT.

The rearrangement uses TRBV5-4 and TRBJ2-3; 16 bases map to TRBD2. With 5 bases clipped from V and 3 bases from J, the junction kept 6 bases outside the gene matches. The CDR3 totals 17 residues. From germline, CDR1 is SGHNT and CDR2 YYREEE (reference sequence). The CDR3: CASRAGTSGRGTDTQYF. The CDR3 nucleotides read TGTGCCAGCAGAGCTGGGACTAGCGGGAGGGGTACAGATACGCAGTATTTT.

V usage is TRBV5-1 and J usage is TRBJ1-4; 8 positions agree with TRBD1. J lost 0 bases, V lost 6 bases, and 4 bases had no gene match. CDR3 length: 15 residues. The germline CDR1 and CDR2 sequences are SGHRS and YFSETQ. The CDR3 spells CASTSTGATNEKLFF. The CDR3 DNA is TGCGCCAGCACATCGACAGGGGCAACTAATGAAAAACTGTTTTTT.

The chain has TRBV28 and TRBJ2-5; 7 positions match TRBD2. V was pared by 2 bases and J by 3 bases, with 12 bases of the junction left unmatched. CDR3 size: 17 residues. Germline V gene data show CDR1 as MDHEN and CDR2 as SYDVKM. CDR3 nucleotide sequence: TGTGCCAGCAGTTTAACAGCTAGCGGTCCTTTAGAAGAGACCCAGTACTTC. Its translation is CASSLTASGPLEETQYF.

This chain connects TRBV7-2 to TRBJ2-5; possibly TRBD2 for D (5 bases). V was shortened by 3 bases and J by 5 bases, with 10 bases between the two germline ends. This CDR3 region has 13 residues. CDR1 is SGHTA and CDR2 is FQGNSA in the germline V gene. The DNA of the CDR3 is TGTGCCAGCAGCTTCCGGGAAGTGGAGACCCAGTACTTC. It encodes CASSFREVETQYF.